The T cell receptor beta chain under discussion was sequenced for a study of cytomegalovirus exposure and HLA in healthy donors. CDR1 ENHRY and CDR2 SYGVKD come from the germline V gene. V trimming: 5 bases; J trimming: 4 bases; junction bases outside the gene matches: 5. This CDR3 has 14 amino acids. PCR used 60 Vbeta primers and 13 Jbeta primers. Method: immunoSEQ multiplex PCR; TCRdb's copy keeps in-frame clones and lacks some. This listing includes roughly 150,000 clones. Sequencing input: PBMCs. The genes are TRBV10-3 and TRBJ1-1; 9 bases are a match to TRBD1. The sequence was obtained from a woman between 45 and 65 years old in good health and CMV-seronegative. The CDR3 bases are TGTGCCATCAGTTCCGGGACAGGGTTCACTGAAGCTTTCTTT. Its protein product is CAISSGTGFTEAFF.